This TCR beta chain was identified during a study of blood T cell repertoires in COVID-19. CDR3 length: 18 amino acids. V lost 0 bases, J lost 4 bases, and 10 bases stayed unmatched. Germline V gives CDR1 SGDLS, CDR2 YYNGEE. Repertoires were generated with immunoSEQ multiplex PCR, while TCRdb's copy carries only in-frame clones and drops some. This table holds 360,000 or so clones, roughly 87% found once. Sequencing was carried out using PBMCs or T cells enriched from blood (not recorded which). This clonotype originated in a woman aged 25-40 years who had recovered from COVID-19. J is TRBJ2-5 and V is TRBV9; 12 bases match TRBD2. The CDR3 is CASSVGLRLAGAGETQYF. As DNA, the CDR3 is TGTGCCAGCAGCGTAGGTTTAAGACTAGCGGGGGCTGGAGAGACCCAGTACTTC.